This entry describes one T cell receptor (beta chain). The antigen it binds to is not known. Per-base qualities were not stored, and no clone one base away is much larger. Repertoires were sampled repeatedly over the course of chemoradiotherapy, so clonal expansion could be followed in the tumor microenvironment. The library was made by the immunoSEQ multiplex PCR assay. Entries here come from immuneACCESS through TCRdb and include only in-frame sequences with V and J called. Some clones fail to appear in such tables; in the studies checked, an unresolved V gene covers under half of the shortfall, and the cause of the remainder is unknown. The table for this sample lists about 66,000 clones; around nine tenths of them were counted only once. 4% to 5% of the sample rests with the top ten. The data derive from a study of chemoradiotherapy in HPV16-positive cancers (dated by TCRdb to 2021 to 2024). Context from the whole study: Using functional T-cell assays on cells from a couple of HPV16-positive patients, the researchers defined candidate HPV-specific T-cell clones and common TCR motifs. Whether T-cell immunity against the HPV oncoproteins E6 and E7 changes during chemoradiotherapy and whether survival is affected by this immunity were examined in the study. The candidate HPV-specific TCRs and motifs were subsequently tracked in TCR repertoires obtained from 86 patients with HPV-related cancers.

General conclusions and limits of the study: In HPV16-positive patients, expansion of HPV-responsive T cells during chemoradiotherapy was found to be associated with improved recurrence-free survival. Expansion of candidate HPV-specific clones and E7-related TCR motifs was observed in the tumor microenvironment during treatment, whereas no such expansion was observed for non-HPV-specific T cells. The survival association was reported for HPV16-positive patients, and the functional definition of HPV-specific T cells was derived from only a couple of HPV16-positive patients.

The CDR3 goes from the cysteine to the phenylalanine over 13 residues. Of the read, only the CDR3 DNA is kept; its 39 bases are in frame from base 1. V is cut by 7 bases and J by 1 base, and the space between the germline ends is 10 bases. As encoded in the germline V gene (reference sequence), CDR1 is LNHDA while CDR2 is SQIVND. The chain couples TRBV19 to TRBJ1-1, with no reliable assignment of the D segment. The source is a human donor with HPV-associated anogenital cancer. The specimen was blood, collected from a patient who underwent chemoradiotherapy. The CDR3 in this case is CASTLQTNTEAFF. The DNA sequence is TGTGCCAGTACTCTTCAGACGAACACTGAAGCTTTCTTT. The CDR3, completed at both ends by the reference TRBV19 and TRBJ1-1 genes, gives the full variable domain DGGITQSPKYLFRKEGQNVTLSCEQNLNHDAMYWYRQDPGQGLRLIYYSQIVNDFQKGDIAEGYSVSREKKESFPLTVTSAQKNPTAFYLCASTLQTNTEAFFGQGTRLTVV.